These T cell receptor beta chains were read from a single sample in a study of control samples from healthy donors and cancer patients. Using immunoSEQ multiplex PCR, the repertoire was profiled, and TCRdb retains in-frame clones only, with some absent. In the table there are some 98,000 clones, approximately 84% of which are singletons. The material sequenced was PBMCs. These receptor sequences come from a man aged 70-80 years with lung cancer. Each CDR3 is given without its conserved first and last residue. A D gene is named only where the DNA matches it firmly. Part of the rows lack a size; the others show once, few, many or a class for expanded clones.

j_gene	d_gene	abundance	v_gene	CDR3aa
TRBJ2-3	.	.	TRBV9	ASSVVADATDTQY
TRBJ1-3	.	.	TRBV19	ATLDRATHGNTIY
TRBJ2-7	.	.	TRBV6-5	ATGTYEQY
TRBJ1-1	.	.	TRBV15	ATSRAGDTEAF
TRBJ2-3	.	.	TRBV7-3	ASSEPGTATQY
TRBJ2-3	TRBD2	.	TRBV5-1	ASSSSGTSGGADTQY
TRBJ2-7	.	.	TRBV27	ASGQGNEQY
TRBJ2-7	TRBD1	.	TRBV19	ASSRQGNSASYEQY
TRBJ2-7	.	.	TRBV11-2	ASSLVESYEQY
TRBJ2-1	TRBD2	few	TRBV19	ASSPRFGIAGGFRGEQF
TRBJ2-7	.	.	TRBV30	AGLRDGASYEQY
TRBJ2-3	.	few	TRBV6-2/TRBV6-3	ASSQQGSTDTQY
TRBJ1-6	.	.	TRBV30	AWSVSSRLDSPLH
TRBJ2-1	TRBD2	.	TRBV18	ASSPRLAGGHNEQF
TRBJ1-4	.	.	TRBV5-5	ASSFLIGSANEKLF
TRBJ2-7	.	.	TRBV6-5	ASSSGGGGPYEQY
TRBJ2-5	.	.	TRBV12-5	ASGLLEETQY
TRBJ1-1	.	.	TRBV3-1/TRBV3-2	ASSQVEDSEAF
TRBJ1-5	TRBD1	.	TRBV6-5	ASRTGEIRTQH
TRBJ2-7	.	.	TRBV6-4	ASSANGGHYEQY
TRBJ2-7	.	.	TRBV14	ASSQDTAGVREQY
TRBJ2-3	TRBD1	.	TRBV18	ASSPGQGRTDTQY
TRBJ2-7	.	.	TRBV18	ASSPTGASYEQY
TRBJ2-3	.	.	TRBV5-6	ASSLEVRNTDTQY
TRBJ1-2	.	.	TRBV27	ASSWTANYGYT
TRBJ2-3	.	.	TRBV4-2	ASSQVAQPTDTQY
TRBJ2-1	.	.	TRBV10-1	ASSDLDPNKQEQF
TRBJ2-1	TRBD1	.	TRBV6-6	ASSRGTGTLVYNEQF
TRBJ2-3	.	.	TRBV5-4	ASSPNRGLSTDTQY
TRBJ1-1	TRBD1	.	TRBV14	ASSPQGSAEAF
TRBJ2-7	.	.	TRBV10-1	ASSQTTYEQY
TRBJ1-5	.	.	TRBV5-5	ASSDLGANNQPQH
TRBJ1-4	.	.	TRBV5-1	ASSGRAGPNEKLF
TRBJ1-4	.	.	TRBV30	AWSVRGVGEKLF
TRBJ2-7	TRBD2	.	TRBV19	ASSIGGGSGEQY
TRBJ1-1	.	few	TRBV27	ASSLSQGWGTEAF
TRBJ1-2	.	.	TRBV5-6	ASSLAKIGYT
TRBJ1-4	.	.	TRBV28	ASSLPNRDEKLF
TRBJ2-7	.	.	TRBV23-1	ASSQSMAQGSYEQY
TRBJ1-1	.	.	TRBV5-1	ASSPDSGTYRGAF
TRBJ2-2	.	.	TRBV28	ASSPGRGHTGELF
TRBJ2-1	TRBD1	.	TRBV7-2	ASSLFRGLDEQF
TRBJ2-1	TRBD2	once	TRBV6-4	ASSSSGEGYNEQF
TRBJ2-5	.	.	TRBV5-1	ASSLSPPPYQETQY
TRBJ1-3	.	.	TRBV28	ASSWRGGARTGNTIY
TRBJ1-2	TRBD1	.	TRBV19	ASGGQAFRGYT
TRBJ2-3	.	.	TRBV11-3	ASSLGGGQGDTQY
TRBJ2-2	.	.	TRBV18	ASSPRRATGELF
TRBJ2-2	.	.	TRBV6-6	ASILSGAQGGELF
TRBJ1-1	.	.	TRBV5-5	ASSSGGDGAF
TRBJ1-3	.	.	TRBV6-6	ASSYAVGGSGNTIY
TRBJ1-2	.	.	TRBV11-2	ASSLGGQTGGYT
TRBJ2-7	.	.	TRBV7-9	ASSLGYGATSYEQY
TRBJ1-4	.	.	TRBV20-1	SASQPGREKLF
TRBJ2-7	TRBD2	.	TRBV6-1	ASSEVSSGAAYEQY